The subject of this entry is one T cell receptor (beta chain). This sample is drawn from a study of shared T cell receptors in the human thymus. Repertoires were generated with immunoSEQ multiplex PCR, while TCRdb's copy carries only in-frame clones and drops some. The table records under 850,000 clones, 88% of them present only once. These sequences were also reported in another study, on human thymus T cells. From that paper: Samples came from healthy Finnish infants during open corrective cardiac surgery. Thymic material originated from resections removed in the course of corrective heart surgery. Usage of V and J genes appeared biased in thymic and blood repertoires. Unrelated people showed highly overlapping thymic repertoires, related research reported.

The sample taken for sequencing was thymocytes. The receptor was derived from a boy younger than two with a congenital heart defect.

In nucleotides, the CDR3 is TGTGCCAGCAGCACAGGGGGCCCGCCGGGCACTGAAGCTTTCTTT. Translated, it gives CASSTGGPPGTEAFF. This rearrangement joins TRBV6-5 to TRBJ1-1, with 9 bases fitting TRBD1. The V gene end was trimmed by 6 bases and the J gene end by 4 bases; junction bases not matched to a gene: 9. Germline V lookup: CDR1 MNHEY, CDR2 SVGAGI. The CDR3 loop spans 15 amino acids.